This T cell receptor (beta chain) was observed in a study of long-term antiretroviral therapy in people with HIV (dated 2022 in TCRdb). Regarding the complete study: The earliest samples were collected approximately a decade before the 2015 WHO recommendation for immediate ART, a period when ART was typically delayed until CD4 counts fell. Among the approximately 30 participants with HIV, ten to eleven were female. Test extractions of a monoclonal T-cell line alongside about 30 polyclonal samples showed no cross-contamination during QIAcube processing. From 25 to 30 adults with confirmed HIV infection, the cohort provided some 200 cryopreserved PBMC samples, gathered serially across a mean of around 6 years (range 1-12). This retrospective serial study examined whether starting ART and sustained HIV suppression were associated with changes in the composition and diversity of the TRB repertoire in peripheral blood. Beyond this particular receptor, the publication reports: A significant increase in TRB diversity was found to be associated with ART initiation, although TRB diversity was observed to remain significantly below that of transplant donor controls even after long-term ART. Owing to limited PBMC availability, only the TCR beta chain was sequenced, without alpha chain pairing. Because cell numbers in pre-ART samples were limited, unsorted PBMC were profiled instead of sorted CD4+ and CD8+ T cells. The repertoire was dominated across all time points by expanded TRB clones identified before ART initiation, although this dominance was seen to fluctuate and to decrease in many PLHIV after ART. Compared with controls, HIV repertoires had narrower CDR3 length ranges, and the network structure pointed to an antigen-experienced repertoire that shifted only slightly toward naive after ART. The samples span the years 2004 to 2017, and the ART regimens used may be less effective than current regimens. Inferences about post-ART repertoire changes were limited because no data were available on ART adherence, viral resistance or therapy changes.

The immunoSEQ hsTCRB v3.0 assay was used at survey level resolution to sequence the TRB variable region. A depth of roughly 35,000-50,000 T-cell genomes per sample was targeted for TRB sequencing. TRB libraries were pooled and sequenced on an Illumina MiSeq using a v3 150-cycle kit. Concerning the study's data processing: Analysis of repertoires was carried out in R inside a reproducible Nextflow workflow spanning QC, data transformation and analysis. Custom analyses were implemented in LymphoSeq2, an R package for AIRR-Seq data exploration. After excluding a few samples that yielded fewer than 5000 total TRB sequences, approximately 170 HIV repertoires remained for analysis. Among the roughly 190 retained HIV repertoires, approximately 57 were collected before ART initiation and roughly 130 were collected after ART initiation. Repertoires were downsampled to 5000 TRB nucleotide sequences, and summary statistics were averaged over 100 downsampling iterations. The analysis kept only TRB sequences whose CDR3 regions were at least seven amino acids long. A Shannon entropy-derived clonality score and the Gini coefficient were used to measure diversity. Repertoire networks linked the top 5000 CDR3 amino acid sequences whenever two sequences differed by an edit distance of one. GLIPH2 predicted antigen specificity groups and MHC restriction for TRB CDR3 amino acid sequences. To flag known associations with CMV, EBV, HIV or tissue antigens, CDR3 amino acid sequences were compared against VDJdb and McPAS-TCR. Pre-ART, post-ART and control groups were compared with Wilcoxon signed-rank tests and Holm-Bonferroni correction. This is the immuneACCESS table as TCRdb keeps it, with only in-frame sequences that have V and J called. A part of the clones is gone; compared with another copy, unresolved V genes explain less than half, and the rest is unexplained. The V and J calls and clone size are taken from that table; D and trimming were inferred from the DNA. A total of 8,500 to 10,000 clones appear in this sample, about 80% of them only once. The top ten clones comprise around 14% of the sample.

To be included, a participant needed at least one PBMC sample from before ART initiation plus at least two post-ART samples. Every participant with HIV received treatment in the United States of America. Before DNA extraction, cryopreserved samples of roughly 0.9-11 million PBMC were thawed and then washed. At the time of the earliest PBMC sample, participants with HIV were aged between roughly 20 and 55 years. PBMC samples were contributed by each participant from 1-4 timepoints before ART initiation and 2-8 timepoints after ART initiation, with a median of 7 samples. Serial HIV viral load, CD4+ T-cell count, ART history and demographic data were obtained for every participant. Genomic DNA was extracted from unsorted PBMC with a Qiagen kit on a QIAcube, processed in batches of 12 samples. About this clone itself: Its binding antigen is unknown. No much larger clone exists at a distance of one base, and base qualities are not known.

The CDR3 goes from the cysteine to the phenylalanine over 15 residues. CDR3 DNA is the only sequence kept; it has 45 bases, read in frame from the first base. The germline V gene (reference sequence) sets CDR1 to SEHNR and CDR2 to FQNEAQ. V is reduced by 1 base and J by 6 bases, leaving a spacing of 13 bases between them. The source of this sequence is a man aged 25-45 years with HIV. This receptor chain uses TRBV7-9 and TRBJ1-5, with a weak D call of TRBD1 (5 bases match). The input for sequencing was unsorted PBMCs, taken 0.4 years before starting antiretroviral therapy. The CDR3 has the sequence CASSLGQGPTQPQHF. The bases read TGTGCCAGCAGCTTAGGTCAGGGCCCCACTCAGCCCCAGCATTTT. Full variable domain (CDR3 extended with the reference TRBV7-9 and TRBJ1-5 proteins): DTGVSQNPRHKITKRGQNVTFRCDPISEHNRLYWYRQTLGQGPEFLTYFQNEAQLEKSRLLSDRFSAERPKGSFSTLEIQRTEQGDSAMYLCASSLGQGPTQPQHFGDGTRLSIL.